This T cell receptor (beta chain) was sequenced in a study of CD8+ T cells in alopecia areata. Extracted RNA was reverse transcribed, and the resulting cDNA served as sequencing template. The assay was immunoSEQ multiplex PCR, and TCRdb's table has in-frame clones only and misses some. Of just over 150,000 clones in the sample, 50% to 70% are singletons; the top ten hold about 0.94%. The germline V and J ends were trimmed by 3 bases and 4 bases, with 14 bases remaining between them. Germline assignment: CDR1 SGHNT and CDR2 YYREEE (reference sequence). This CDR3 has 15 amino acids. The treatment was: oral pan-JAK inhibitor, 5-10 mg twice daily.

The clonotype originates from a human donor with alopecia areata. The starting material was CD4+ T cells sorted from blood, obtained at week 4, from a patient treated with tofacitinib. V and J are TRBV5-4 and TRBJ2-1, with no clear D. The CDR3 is CASSSLQDGYNEQFF. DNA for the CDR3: TGTGCCAGCAGCTCCCTCCAGGACGGATACAATGAGCAGTTCTTC.